Listed here are 15 T cell receptor beta chains from one sample, sequenced in a study of blood T cell repertoires in COVID-19. Libraries were prepared by immunoSEQ multiplex PCR; TCRdb keeps only in-frame clonotypes and omits some of them. The table shows over 15,000 clones, with about 88% occurring only once. Sequencing was carried out using peripheral blood. These receptors were obtained from a human donor in a cohort sampled during active COVID-19.

This clone showed up just once. The V call is TRBV14, the J call TRBJ2-3; unclear D gene. This CDR3 has 13 residues. Germline assignment: CDR1 SGHDN and CDR2 FVKESK. Trimming cost V 2 bases and J 4 bases, with 7 bases left between them. CDR3 region: CASSQNPADTQYF. The CDR3 DNA follows: TGTGCCAGCAGCCAAAATCCGGCAGATACGCAGTATTTT.

This sequence joins TRBV11-3 and TRBJ2-6; tentatively, D is TRBD2 (6 bases). Per the germline V gene, CDR1 is SGHNT and CDR2 is YENEEA. V lost 1 base, J lost 4 bases, and 20 bases lay in between. CDR3 length: 19 amino acids. In DNA, the CDR3 is TGTGCCAGCAGCTTAGGGGCCGGGAGCCCCTCTGAGGGGGCCAACGTCCTGACTTTC. It yields the protein CASSLGAGSPSEGANVLTF.

J is TRBJ2-7 and V is TRBV4-2; TRBD2 matches 8 bases. The CDR3 loop spans 11 amino acids. Germline assignment: CDR1 LGHNA and CDR2 YNFKEQ. Unmatched junction bases numbered 4, after V lost 5 bases and J lost 10 bases. In nucleotides, the CDR3 is TGTGCCAGCAGCGAAGGACTAGCCCAGTACTTC. Residues: CASSEGLAQYF.

The rearrangement joins TRBV5-4 to TRBJ2-7, with TRBD1 matching over 7 bases. Trimming cost V 3 bases and J 6 bases; bases outside gene matches: 15. CDR3 size: 16 residues. From germline, CDR1 is SGHNT and CDR2 YYREEE (reference sequence). Here the CDR3 reads CASSSSDRDSRLEQYF. The DNA of the CDR3 is TGTGCCAGCAGCTCTTCCGATCGGGACAGTAGGCTCGAGCAGTACTTC.

The chain combines TRBV14 with TRBJ1-6; 7 positions agree with TRBD1. With V trimmed by 6 bases and J by 0 bases, 11 bases remained unmatched. This CDR3 comprises 18 residues. Germline CDR1 is SGHDN and CDR2 is FVKESK. The CDR3 DNA reads TGTGCCAGCAGGATGACAGGGCCACGGGGCTCCTATAATTCACCCCTCCACTTT. The encoded protein is CASRMTGPRGSYNSPLHF.

The chain links TRBV4-1 to TRBJ1-6; D possibly corresponds to TRBD1 (6 bases). Looked up from germline, CDR1 is MGHRA and CDR2 is YSYEKL. With 4 bases removed from V and 9 bases from J, the gap between germline ends came to 19 bases. CDR3 length: 16 amino acids. The CDR3 region has the DNA TGCGCCAGCAGCCCAAACAATGACAGGAGAGGTTCACCCCTCCACTTT. Protein product: CASSPNNDRRGSPLHF.

The chain has TRBV5-6 and TRBJ1-2; tentative D call: TRBD1 (6 bases). The CDR3 length is 16 residues. Trimming took off 5 bases at V and 4 bases at J, with 21 bases between the two ends. Germline CDR1 and CDR2: SGHDT and YYEEEE. This CDR3 is CASRPRTGSRFYGYTF. In DNA form, the CDR3 reads TGTGCCAGCAGACCACGAACAGGGTCAAGATTCTATGGCTACACCTTC.

The rearrangement uses TRBV19 and TRBJ1-4, with TRBD1 identical over 8 bases. The V gene end was trimmed by 10 bases and the J gene end by 10 bases; junction bases not matched to a gene: 20. CDR1 and CDR2 (germline): LNHDA, SQIVND (reference sequence). The CDR3 length is 16 residues. CDR3 region: CATRAKDRGGVGKLFF. The CDR3 nucleotides are TGTGCCACGAGGGCCAAAGACAGGGGAGGGGTCGGAAAACTGTTTTTT.

The gene calls are TRBV19 and TRBJ2-1, with D possibly being TRBD2 (7 bases). The CDR3 covers 17 residues. Trimming took 3 bases from V and 3 from J, leaving 18 bases between them. Germline loops: CDR1 LNHDA, CDR2 SQIVND (reference sequence). CDR3 nucleotides: TGTGCCAGTAGTATTTTAGAAGGGGGGGCCTTCTACAATGAGCAGTTCTTC. This codes for CASSILEGGAFYNEQFF.

The rearrangement links TRBV10-1 to TRBJ2-7; 8 bases agree with TRBD1. J was trimmed by 4 bases and V by 6 bases; bases with no gene match: 8. There are 14 residues in the CDR3. Germline loops: CDR1 WNHNN, CDR2 SYGVQD (reference sequence). The CDR3 here is CASSPSGQDYEQYF. In DNA form, the CDR3 reads TGCGCCAGCAGCCCTTCGGGACAGGATTACGAGCAGTACTTC.

The chain uses TRBV2 and TRBJ1-5, with unresolved D. This CDR3 comprises 12 residues. CDR1 SNHLY and CDR2 FYNNEI come from the germline V gene. The V end lost 4 bases, the J end lost 2 bases, and 3 bases lay between the germline ends. CDR3: CASSVGNQPQHF. CDR3 in DNA: TGTGCCAGCAGTGTCGGCAATCAGCCCCAGCATTTT.

This clone was detected once. V usage is TRBV12-5 and J usage is TRBJ2-1, with 8 bases that match TRBD2. The CDR3 covers 16 residues. Germline CDR1 is LGHNT and CDR2 is FRNRAP. Trimming took 6 bases from V and 0 from J; bases not matched to a gene: 7. CDR3 sequence reads: CASGIKRGSSYNEQFF. The CDR3 DNA follows: TGTGCTAGTGGCATCAAGCGGGGGAGCTCCTACAATGAGCAGTTCTTC. The entire variable domain, with the rest obtained from reference TRBV12-5 and TRBJ2-1, is as follows: DARVTQTPRHKVTEMGQEVTMRCQPILGHNTVFWYRQTMMQGLELLAYFRNRAPLDDSGMPKDRFSAEMPDATLATLKIQPSEPRDSAVYFCASGIKRGSSYNEQFFGPGTRLTVL.

The J gene is TRBJ2-7, the V gene TRBV18; D is perhaps TRBD2 (5 bases). This CDR3 region has 14 residues. Germline V gives CDR1 KGHSH, CDR2 LQKENI. Trimming took off 3 bases at V and 0 bases at J, with 9 bases between the two ends. CDR3 protein: CASSPRVSSYEQYF. CDR3 DNA: TGTGCCAGCTCACCGAGGGTAAGCTCCTACGAGCAGTACTTC.

This sequence joins TRBV4-1 and TRBJ2-3, with a possible D match to TRBD2 (7 bases). The CDR3 is 16 residues long. The V end was cut by 2 bases, the J end by 5 bases, with 17 bases between. Germline V gene sequence: CDR1 MGHRA, CDR2 YSYEKL. CDR3 protein: CASSQRGGTGRDTQYF. CDR3 nucleotides: TGCGCCAGCAGCCAAAGGGGGGGTACAGGGAGAGATACGCAGTATTTT.

V is TRBV5-5 and J is TRBJ1-1; D is ambiguous. The germline V and J ends were trimmed by 4 bases and 1 base, with 14 bases remaining between them. CDR1 and CDR2 from the germline V gene are SGHKS and YYEKEE (reference sequence). The CDR3 length is 15 residues. The DNA of the CDR3 is TGTGCCAGCAGCCTACTGCCAGGTGAGAACACTGAAGCTTTCTTT. Translation gives CASSLLPGENTEAFF. The full variable domain, completed using reference TRBV5-5 and TRBJ1-1, is DAGVTQSPTHLIKTRGQQVTLRCSPISGHKSVSWYQQVLGQGPQFIFQYYEKEERGRGNFPDRFSARQFPNYSSELNVNALLLGDSALYLCASSLLPGENTEAFFGQGTRLTVV.